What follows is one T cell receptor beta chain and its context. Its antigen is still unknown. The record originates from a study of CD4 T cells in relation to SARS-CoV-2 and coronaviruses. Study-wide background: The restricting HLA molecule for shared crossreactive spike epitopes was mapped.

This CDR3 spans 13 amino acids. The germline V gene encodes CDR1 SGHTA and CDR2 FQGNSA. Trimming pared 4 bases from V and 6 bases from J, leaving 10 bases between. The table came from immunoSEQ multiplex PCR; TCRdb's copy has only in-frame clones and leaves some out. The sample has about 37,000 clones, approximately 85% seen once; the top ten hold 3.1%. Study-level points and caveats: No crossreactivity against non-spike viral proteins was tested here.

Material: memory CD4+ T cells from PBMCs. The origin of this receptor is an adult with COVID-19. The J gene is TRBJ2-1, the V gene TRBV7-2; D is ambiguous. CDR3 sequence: CASSSPGRNEQFF. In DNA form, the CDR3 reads TGTGCCAGCAGCTCCCCTGGTCGCAATGAGCAGTTCTTC. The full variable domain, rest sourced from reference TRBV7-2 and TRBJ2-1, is GAGVSQSPSNKVTEKGKDVELRCDPISGHTALYWYRQSLGQGLEFLIYFQGNSAPDKSGLPSDRFSAERTGGSVSTLTIQRTQQEDSAVYLCASSSPGRNEQFFGPGTRLTVL.